The present T cell receptor beta chain was sequenced within a study of cytomegalovirus exposure and HLA in healthy donors. Study-wide context: The approximately 690 first-cohort repertoires and the approximately 110 validation repertoires shared the same platform, a later analysis reported. Study-wide points: Overall, roughly 170 TCR beta chains were annotated as cytomegalovirus-associated. It was confirmed in vitro that a few of the CMV-associated chains were specific for CMV antigens.

Concerning this clone itself: No antigen is known for it.

The CDR3 consists of 17 residues. Germline loops: CDR1 MGHRA, CDR2 YSYEKL. V shed 0 bases and J 4 bases; nucleotides not matched to a gene: 10. Separation from the 666-subject first cohort characterized the approximately 120-subject validation cohort, to which the donors belonged. TCRdb's copy holds only in-frame clones and misses some; the assay was immunoSEQ multiplex PCR. In the table there are 250,000 to 300,000 clones, around 86% of which are singletons. V usage is TRBV4-1 and J usage is TRBJ1-2, with TRBD1 matching over 8 bases. This clonotype was obtained from a woman younger than 30 in good health and CMV-seronegative. Sequencing was done on a sample of PBMCs. The CDR3 coding sequence is TGCGCCAGCAGCCAAGAAGGGGCTGACAGGGGCGGCTATGGCTACACCTTC. Translating it yields CASSQEGADRGGYGYTF.